The sequence of this T cell receptor beta chain was determined in a study of human T cells and chemical hapten exposure. This clonotype was found many times. Its cognate antigen is unknown. Unique molecular identifiers were attached to individual cDNA molecules within the library. In TCRdb, the RACE reads were re-called with MiXCR into one record per CDR3 protein. The profile shows tens of thousands of distinct CDR3 sequences, about 7% of them singletons. Study-wide results and limits: Once DPC sensitization occurred, TCRs above 1 in 1000 frequency showed no change.

Germline V gene data show CDR1 as SGHRS and CDR2 as YFSETQ. V was cut by 3 bases and J by 3 bases, with 18 bases left in between. This CDR3 spans 16 amino acids. Time point described: pre-sensitization, week 0. Regarding treatment: therapeutic diphenylcyclopropenone sensitization with weekly scalp DPC. Blood draws came first, before each patch test. This clonotype originated in a woman aged 30 to 39 with alopecia areata. Some clones in this sample may be carry-over from other donors' samples. The specimen comprised whole blood, sampled in connection with sensitization to the hapten diphenylcyclopropenone (DPC). The rearrangement uses TRBV5-1 and TRBJ1-1; TRBD1 might be the D (5 bases). The CDR3 loop is CASSWGSGDRYTEAFF. The CDR3 DNA reads TGCGCCAGCAGCTGGGGCAGTGGGGACCGGTACACTGAAGCTTTCTTT.